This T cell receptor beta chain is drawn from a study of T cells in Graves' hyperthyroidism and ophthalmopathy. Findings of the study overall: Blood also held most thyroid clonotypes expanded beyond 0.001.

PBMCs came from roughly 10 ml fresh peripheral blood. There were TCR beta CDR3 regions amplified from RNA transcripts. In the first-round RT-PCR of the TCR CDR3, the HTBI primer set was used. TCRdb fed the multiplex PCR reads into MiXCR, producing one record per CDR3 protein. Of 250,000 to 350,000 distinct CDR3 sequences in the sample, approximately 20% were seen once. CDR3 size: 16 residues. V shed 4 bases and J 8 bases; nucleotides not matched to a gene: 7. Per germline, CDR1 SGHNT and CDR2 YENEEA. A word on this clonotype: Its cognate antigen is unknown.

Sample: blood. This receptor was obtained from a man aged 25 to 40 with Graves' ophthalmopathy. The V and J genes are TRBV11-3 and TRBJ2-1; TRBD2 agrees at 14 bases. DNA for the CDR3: TGTGCCAGCAGCTCAACGGGACTAGCGGGAGACTATGAGCAGTTCTTC. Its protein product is CASSSTGLAGDYEQFF.